The source of this T cell receptor beta chain is a study of T cell repertoires in cytomegalovirus infection (dated 2019 in TCRdb). Notes on the research overall: The HLA type of each donor mattered for the analysis, because public TCR beta signatures pointed to carriage of CMV infection along with the matching HLA type.

From the cysteine up to the phenylalanine, the CDR3 has a length of 9 residues. The CDR3 DNA has 27 bases and is translated from base 1. CDR1 and CDR2, looked up from the germline V gene (reference sequence), are MNHNY and SVGAGI. Trimming costs V 6 bases and J 11 bases, and their ends lie 7 bases apart. The run used an Illumina HiSeq 1500. Clones were called with MiXCR by TCRdb after fastp trimmed the public reads at Q25, and only in-frame beta chains were retained. Merged by CDR3 protein, the rows form single entries marked with the most common genes and DNA. Here the sample has hundreds of thousands of distinct CDR3 sequences; 35% to 40% occur a single time. The ten most abundant clones make up about 2.8% of the sample. The investigation overall reported the following: The ex vivo response was dominated by HLA-C-restricted CMV-specific TCR beta clonotypes, which also provided the single most frequent clonotype in two of eight donors. Cumulative frequency of public TCR beta family members discriminated carriers of CMV infection plus the relevant HLA type in this cohort and an independent roughly 330-donor cohort.

This clonotype came up a few times. The antigen it recognizes is unknown. The input lacks base qualities; no much larger clone sits a single base away. The clonotype comes from a human donor in good health (CMV status not recorded). Some clones in this sample may be carry-over from other donors' samples. Sequencing used PBMCs. The rearrangement combines TRBV6-6 with TRBJ1-1; no D gene call is confident. In nucleotides, the sequence is TGTGCCAGCAGCCTAAAGGCTTTCTTT. Its protein product is CASSLKAFF.